These 29 T cell receptor beta chains came from one sample sequenced in a study of Graves' ophthalmopathy and Graves' hyperthyroidism. Beta-chain TCR CDR3 regions were amplified from RNA transcripts. Amplification began with first-round RT-PCR using HTBI primers, then second-round multiplex PCR was performed. MiXCR, applied by TCRdb to the multiplex PCR reads, yields one record per CDR3 protein. This sample yields roughly 700,000 distinct CDR3 sequences, of which approximately 40% are seen a single time; approximately 46% belongs to the top ten. The sample was peripheral blood. These receptor sequences come from an adult man with Graves' ophthalmopathy.

The J gene is TRBJ1-2, the V gene TRBV10-3, with 7 bases lining up with TRBD1. Trimming at V came to 3 bases and at J to 0 bases, leaving 1 base not matched to a gene. This CDR3 has 14 residues. Germline loops: CDR1 ENHRY, CDR2 SYGVKD. This CDR3 reads CAISDDRANYGYTF. CDR3 coding DNA: TGTGCCATCAGTGACGACAGGGCTAACTATGGCTACACCTTC.

This clonotype was found a few times. Germline is not matched at one junction end, which may reflect a read error. This chain links TRBV24-1 with TRBJ1-5, with a possible D match to TRBD1 (6 bases). Germline V gene lookup returns CDR1 KGHDR and CDR2 SFDVKD. The length of the CDR3 is 14 residues. The CDR3: CASSRGAVNQPQHF. The CDR3 nucleotides are TGTGCCAGCAGTAGGGGGGCCGTAAATCAGCCCCAGCATTTT.

The V gene is TRBV2, the J gene TRBJ1-2, with 9 bases aligning to TRBD1. This CDR3 has 17 amino acids. Germline CDR1 reads SNHLY; CDR2 reads FYNNEI. Unmatched junction bases numbered 12, after V lost 5 bases and J lost 2 bases. The CDR3 DNA sequence: TGTGCCAGCAGTAACCTCCGGGACAGGGCGGAGAACTATGGCTACACCTTC. It translates to CASSNLRDRAENYGYTF.

This clonotype appeared a few times. The chain combines TRBV4-3 with TRBJ1-2, with 8 nucleotides matching TRBD1. This CDR3 has 13 residues. Trimming at V came to 5 bases and at J to 8 bases, leaving 7 bases not matched to a gene. Germline V CDR1 and CDR2: LGHNA, YSLEER. The CDR3 region has the DNA TGCGCCAGCAGCTACCAGGGGGCTGTGGGCTACACCTTC. This encodes CASSYQGAVGYTF.

The gene calls are TRBV28 and TRBJ1-2, with D unclear. The CDR3 is 14 amino acids. CDR1 is MDHEN, CDR2 SYDVKM, per germline. DNA for the CDR3: TGTGGCACAGCAGTGTCAGACGGACTCGGAAGCTACACCTTC. It yields the protein CGTAVSDGLGSYTF.

Many counts were recorded for this clonotype. The rearrangement joins TRBV24-1 to TRBJ1-5; D is ambiguous. The germline CDR1 and CDR2 sequences are KGHDR and SFDVKD. Trimming took 6 bases from V and 7 from J, leaving 12 bases between them. This CDR3 is 13 amino acids long. The DNA of the CDR3 is TGTGCCACCAGTACCGAAGGTGTCCAGCCCCAGCATTTT. Protein: CATSTEGVQPQHF.

The rearrangement joins TRBV24-1 to TRBJ2-7; D not resolved. This CDR3 comprises 13 residues. Germline CDR1 and CDR2: KGHDR and SFDVKD. V lost 11 bases and J 4 bases, leaving 17 bases between the germline ends. The CDR3 DNA is TGTGCCAGCAGCACAGCGACCACTTACGAGCAGTACTTC. The encoded protein is CASSTATTYEQYF.

There are many counts of this clonotype. The genes are TRBV12-3 or TRBV12-4 and TRBJ2-5, with a weak D call TRBD2 (6 bases). The CDR3 sequence is 13 residues long. The V gene lost 8 bases and the J gene lost 5 bases, with 15 bases spanning the gap. The chain's CDR3 is CASQPGVGETQYF. CDR3 sequence (DNA): TGTGCCAGCCAACCGGGGGTAGGGGAGACCCAGTACTTC.

The V and J genes are TRBV30 and TRBJ1-2, with D perhaps matching TRBD1 (5 bases). Germline V lookup: CDR1 GTSNPN, CDR2 SVGIG (reference sequence). The V end lost 1 base, the J end lost 4 bases, and 13 bases lay between the germline ends. This CDR3 contains 14 residues. The CDR3 here is CAWSGIRGGYGYTF. CDR3 DNA: TGTGCCTGGAGTGGTATAAGGGGTGGCTATGGCTACACCTTC.

This clonotype showed up many times. This sequence joins TRBV10-1 and TRBJ2-5; TRBD2 might be the D (5 bases). Trimming took 3 bases from V and 7 from J, leaving 12 bases between them. This CDR3 has 13 amino acids. Germline V gene sequence: CDR1 WNHNN, CDR2 SYGVQD (reference sequence). CDR3 region: CASSDGLIGTQYF. CDR3 nucleotides: TGCGCCAGCAGTGACGGACTGATCGGGACCCAGTACTTC.

This clonotype was counted a few times. The CDR3: CASSETGGETQYF. Written as DNA, the CDR3 is TGTGCCAGCAGTGAGACAGGGGGGGAGACCCAGTACTTC. This sequence joins TRBV2 and TRBJ2-5; 9 positions agree with TRBD1. CDR1 is SNHLY and CDR2 is FYNNEI in the germline V gene. There are 13 residues in the CDR3. V shed 3 bases and J 5 bases; nucleotides not matched to a gene: 1.

The chain couples TRBV7-9 to TRBJ1-6, with D perhaps matching TRBD1 (6 bases). CDR3 length: 18 residues. V lost 5 bases and J 0 bases, leaving 17 bases between the germline ends. Germline CDR1 is SEHNR and CDR2 is FQNEAQ (reference sequence). This CDR3 reads CASSHRDRYSSYNSPLHF. Here the CDR3 DNA reads TGTGCCAGCAGCCACAGGGACCGGTACAGCTCCTATAATTCACCCCTCCACTTT.

This clonotype was detected only a few times. The V call is TRBV6-6, the J call TRBJ1-2; 8 positions match TRBD1. Germline V gene data show CDR1 as MNHNY and CDR2 as SVGAGI (reference sequence). The CDR3 runs 15 residues. The V segment lost 5 bases and the J segment 5 bases; nucleotides outside the gene matches: 10. DNA of the CDR3: TGTGCCAGCAGTACAGGACAGGGAGTAGGGTATGGCTACACCTTC. It specifies CASSTGQGVGYGYTF.

With respect to this clonotype: This clone may be a read error of a much larger clone one base away. The rearrangement links TRBV25-1 to TRBJ1-2, with unresolved D. Germline-derived CDR1 and CDR2 are MGHDK and SYGVNS. This CDR3 has 13 residues. CDR3 in DNA: TGTGCCAGCAGCTTGGAGTCGGGGTATGGCCACACCTTC. Translated, it gives CASSLESGYGHTF.

This clonotype was observed a handful of times. The CDR3 DNA sequence: TGTGCCAGCACCCGTACAGAGAACACTGAAGCTTTCTTT. Protein sequence: CASTRTENTEAFF. The chain couples TRBV10-3 to TRBJ1-1, with unresolved D. V was shortened by 10 bases and J by 1 base, with 13 bases between the two germline ends. The length of the CDR3 is 13 residues. Per the germline V gene, CDR1 is ENHRY and CDR2 is SYGVKD.

This clonotype was seen many times. J is TRBJ2-5 and V is TRBV29-1; 7 bases are shared with TRBD1. CDR3 size: 14 residues. Trimming took 7 bases from V and 2 from J; bases not matched to a gene: 10. CDR1 is SQVTM, CDR2 ANQGSEA, per germline. The CDR3 spells CSANRRDSQETQYF. In DNA form, the CDR3 reads TGCAGCGCTAATCGCCGGGACAGTCAAGAGACCCAGTACTTC.

In its sample, this clonotype was seen many times. The V gene is TRBV20-1, the J gene TRBJ2-7, with no clear D. This CDR3 is 12 amino acids long. V lost 5 bases and J lost 1, with 9 bases in between. Germline V CDR1 and CDR2: DFQATT, SNEGSKA (reference sequence). CDR3 nucleotide sequence: TGCAGTGCTGCCAGGCCATCCTACGAGCAGTACTTC. It encodes CSAARPSYEQYF.

The chain recombines TRBV20-1 with TRBJ1-1; D perhaps matches TRBD1 (5 bases). Per germline, CDR1 DFQATT and CDR2 SNEGSKA (reference sequence). The V end lost 0 bases, the J end lost 1 base, and 18 bases lay between the germline ends. The CDR3 loop spans 17 amino acids. CDR3 amino acids: CSARDIRGLRSNTEAFF. Written as DNA, the CDR3 is TGCAGTGCTAGAGATATCCGGGGACTCCGATCGAACACTGAAGCTTTCTTT.

Ten or more counts support this clonotype. The chain has TRBV7-9 and TRBJ1-2; no clear D. With 0 bases removed from V and 11 bases from J, the gap between germline ends came to 7 bases. The CDR3 runs 11 residues. Germline-derived CDR1 and CDR2 are SEHNR and FQNEAQ (reference sequence). The CDR3 protein is CASSLAFGYTF. The CDR3 bases are TGTGCCAGCAGCTTAGCGTTTGGGTACACCTTC.

Details on this clonotype: This may be a read error: a much more frequent sequence differs by one nucleotide. The CDR3 does not close with the conserved phenylalanine or tryptophan, likely indicating a read error. V is TRBV7-2 and J is TRBJ1-1, with a weak D call TRBD1 (5 bases). The CDR3 totals 14 residues. The V gene lost 4 bases and the J gene lost 5 bases, with 14 bases spanning the gap. Germline loops: CDR1 SGHTA, CDR2 FQGNSA. The CDR3 DNA reads TGTGCCAGCAGCTCTGGGACGGCAATGACTGAAGCTTTCCTT. Residues: CASSSGTAMTEAFL.

The chain recombines TRBV25-1 with TRBJ2-1, with D uncertain. CDR3 size: 14 residues. CDR1 and CDR2 from the germline V gene are MGHDK and SYGVNS. V lost 6 bases and J lost 4, with 13 bases in between. In DNA form, the CDR3 reads TGTGCCAGCAGCCCGACTTCAGGTTACAATGAGCAGTTCTTC. Its protein is CASSPTSGYNEQFF.

The V gene is TRBV20-1, the J gene TRBJ2-7; D possibly corresponds to TRBD2 (5 bases). V lost 1 base and J 6 bases, leaving 19 bases between the germline ends. CDR3 length: 15 residues. Germline V gene sequence: CDR1 DFQATT, CDR2 SNEGSKA (reference sequence). The CDR3 spells CSARGPHGIGSEQYF. Written as DNA, the CDR3 is TGCAGTGCTAGAGGACCTCACGGGATTGGTAGCGAGCAGTACTTC.

The chain is built from TRBV20-1 and TRBJ1-2; weak D call: TRBD1 (5 bases). This CDR3 is built from 13 residues. In germline, CDR1 is DFQATT, CDR2 SNEGSKA (reference sequence). V was cut by 3 bases and J by 4 bases, with 12 bases left in between. The CDR3 sequence: CSASSEGPYGYTF. DNA of the CDR3: TGCAGTGCTAGCTCGGAGGGGCCCTATGGCTACACCTTC.

The chain joins TRBV7-9 to TRBJ1-1; D is unresolved. The CDR3 totals 12 residues. The germline V and J ends were trimmed by 5 bases and 8 bases, with 12 bases remaining between them. Germline CDR1 is SEHNR and CDR2 is FQNEAQ (reference sequence). The CDR3 nucleotides are TGTGCCAGCAGCAGCTTGGGATCCGAAGCTTTCTTT. Translated, it gives CASSSLGSEAFF. Full variable domain (missing parts from reference TRBV7-9 and TRBJ1-1): DTGVSQNPRHKITKRGQNVTFRCDPISEHNRLYWYRQTLGQGPEFLTYFQNEAQLEKSRLLSDRFSAERPKGSFSTLEIQRTEQGDSAMYLCASSSLGSEAFFGQGTRLTVV.

This clonotype was seen a handful of times. The chain combines TRBV5-1 with TRBJ2-2; a weak D match, TRBD2 (5 bases). The CDR3 runs to 17 residues. From germline, CDR1 is SGHRS and CDR2 YFSETQ. Trimming took off 4 bases at V and 4 bases at J, with 20 bases between the two ends. The CDR3 DNA follows: TGCGCCAGCAGCCCCCGGCCGGGGAACCACCTCACCGGGGAGCTGTTTTTT. Protein product: CASSPRPGNHLTGELFF.

Remarks on this clonotype: Since a much larger clone is just one base distant, this may be a read error. The V and J genes are TRBV29-1 and TRBJ2-5, with 8 bases lining up with TRBD2. The V gene's germline CDR1 is SQVTM and CDR2 ANQGSEA. V lost 3 bases, J lost 6 bases, and 6 bases stayed unmatched. This CDR3 contains 13 residues. This chain's CDR3 is CSVDGLAAKTQYF. The CDR3 DNA reads TGCAGCGTTGACGGACTAGCTGCGAAGACCCAGTACTTC.

The genes are TRBV29-1 and TRBJ1-5, with D maybe TRBD1 (6 bases). The V gene's germline CDR1 is SQVTM and CDR2 ANQGSEA. CDR3 length: 13 amino acids. The CDR3 sequence is CSASATGNQPQHF. CDR3 in DNA: TGCAGTGCGTCCGCGACAGGTAATCAGCCCCAGCATTTT.

The table lists this clonotype with a count of one. The chain combines TRBV12-3 or TRBV12-4 with TRBJ1-2; maybe TRBD1 (6 bases). Between the trimmed V and J ends, which lost 3 bases and 4 bases, there was a span of 15 bases. This CDR3 comprises 15 residues. CDR3 sequence reads: CASSFSGGGAYGYTF. The CDR3, as DNA: TGTGCCAGCAGTTTCTCCGGTGGGGGGGCCTATGGCTACACCTTC.

This clonotype has ten or more counts. The CDR3 DNA sequence: TGTGCCAGCAGCTTGGAAAGGCAGGGCATCGACACCATATATTTT. Translating gives CASSLERQGIDTIYF. This chain links TRBV7-9 with TRBJ1-3, with a possible D match to TRBD1 (5 bases). The CDR3 covers 15 residues. The V end lost 3 bases, the J end lost 8 bases, and 17 bases lay between the germline ends. CDR1 and CDR2 from the germline V gene are SEHNR and FQNEAQ (reference sequence). Full variable domain (missing parts from reference TRBV7-9 and TRBJ1-3): DTGVSQNPRHKITKRGQNVTFRCDPISEHNRLYWYRQTLGQGPEFLTYFQNEAQLEKSRLLSDRFSAERPKGSFSTLEIQRTEQGDSAMYLCASSLERQGIDTIYFGEGSWLTVV.